This T cell receptor (beta chain) appears in the sequencing data of a study of T cell repertoires in Merkel cell carcinoma (dated 2019 in TCRdb). For the study in its entirety: Patients who had received intralesional immunotherapy or systemic immune checkpoint blockade ahead of the biopsy were left out. The MCPyV-specific clonotypes were initially defined from expanded tumor-infiltrating lymphocytes through tetramer sorting, cloning and paired TCR sequencing. To be included, a subject needed both a diagnosis of MCPyV-positive Merkel cell carcinoma and tumor-infiltrating lymphocytes that had been successfully expanded in vitro.

The germline V gene gives CDR1 as SGHRS and CDR2 as YFSETQ. The junction shows trimming of 0 bases on V and 2 bases on J, plus 6 bases between the germline ends. From the cysteine through the phenylalanine, the CDR3 covers 14 amino acids. The DNA shown is the 42-base CDR3, in frame from base 1. Overall study results and their limits: No normal tissue biopsies were studied.

Every study subject tested positive for serum antibodies to T-antigen and had biopsy-confirmed Merkel cell carcinoma that was MCPyV-positive. Genomic DNA was extracted from over 5 adjacent 10-micron frozen tumor sections without cell sorting or culture. About 5 x 5 x 5 mm of tumor biopsy tissue was frozen in optimal cutting temperature compound. Hematoxylin and eosin scout sections confirmed abundant Merkel cell carcinoma and infiltrating cells in the frozen biopsy. The immunoSEQ assay was used both to sequence TRB CDR3 from tumor genomic DNA and to process the resulting data. TCRdb took over this immuneACCESS table, retaining in-frame rearrangements with V and J assigned. Such tables are incomplete; in checked studies, under half of the missing clones stem from an unresolved V gene, and the remainder is unexplained. The sample table records 13,000 to 15,000 clones; 65% to 85% of these occur just once. Roughly a sixth of the sample comes from the top ten.

To note about this clone: Its antigen is still unknown. No base quality information exists; no much larger clone differs at one position.

The sample taken for sequencing was tumor tissue. This TCR derives from an adult with Merkel cell carcinoma. This sequence uses TRBV5-1 and TRBJ2-1; the D region possibly corresponds to TRBD2 (5 bases align). Read as DNA, the sequence is TGCGCCAGCAGCTTGGCTAGCCCCTACAATGAGCAGTTCTTC. Its translation reads: CASSLASPYNEQFF. Supplemented by the reference TRBV5-1 and TRBJ2-1 proteins around the CDR3, the complete variable domain is KAGVTQTPRYLIKTRGQQVTLSCSPISGHRSVSWYQQTPGQGLQFLFEYFSETQRNKGNFPGRFSGRQFSNSRSEMNVSTLELGDSALYLCASSLASPYNEQFFGPGTRLTVL.